Sequencing of this TCR beta chain was carried out in a study of blood T cell repertoires in COVID-19. Clones were read by immunoSEQ multiplex PCR, and TCRdb kept only the in-frame ones, dropping some. The table includes roughly 170,000 clones, under 90% detected once. This CDR3 spans 14 amino acids. The V gene end was trimmed by 5 bases and the J gene end by 2 bases; junction bases not matched to a gene: 4. Germline-derived CDR1 and CDR2 are MNHNY and SVGAGI (reference sequence). The chain has TRBV6-6 and TRBJ1-2; the match to TRBD1 covers 8 bases. This TCR came from a human donor in a cohort sampled during active COVID-19. The sequenced material came from peripheral blood. DNA for the CDR3: TGTGCCAGCAGTCGGACAGGGACCAACTATGGCTACACCTTC. Translating gives CASSRTGTNYGYTF.